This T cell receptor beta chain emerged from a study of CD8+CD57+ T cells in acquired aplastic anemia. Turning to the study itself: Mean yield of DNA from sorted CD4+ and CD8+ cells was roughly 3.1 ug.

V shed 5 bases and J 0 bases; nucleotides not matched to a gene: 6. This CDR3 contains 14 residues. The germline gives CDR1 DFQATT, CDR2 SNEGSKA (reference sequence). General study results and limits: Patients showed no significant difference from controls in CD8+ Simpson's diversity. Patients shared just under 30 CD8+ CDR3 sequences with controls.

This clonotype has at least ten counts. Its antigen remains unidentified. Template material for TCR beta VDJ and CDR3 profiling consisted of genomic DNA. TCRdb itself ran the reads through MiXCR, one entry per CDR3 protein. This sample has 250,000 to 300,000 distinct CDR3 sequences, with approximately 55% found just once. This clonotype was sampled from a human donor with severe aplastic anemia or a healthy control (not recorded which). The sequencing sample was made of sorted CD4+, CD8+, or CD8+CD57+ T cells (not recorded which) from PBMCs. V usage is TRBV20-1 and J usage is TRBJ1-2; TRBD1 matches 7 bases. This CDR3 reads CSAGGQLANYGYTF. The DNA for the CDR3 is TGCAGTGCTGGGGGACAGCTAGCTAACTATGGCTACACCTTC.